Below, 14 T cell receptor beta chains from the same sample are listed, as sequenced in a study of CD8 T cells in Susac syndrome (dated by TCRdb to the late 2010s). Library preparation used the immunoSEQ multiplex PCR assay. RNA was extracted using the RNeasy kit, and roughly 0.5 to 1 ug of the RNA was reverse transcribed with random hexamers. TCRdb cleaned the public reads at Q25 with fastp, built clones with MiXCR and kept in-frame beta chains. CDR3 protein sequences are deduplicated, and each keeps its most common genes and DNA. The sample contains 300,000 to 350,000 distinct CDR3 sequences, about 91% of them found a single time. The ten top clones hold over 0.05% of the sample. The sequenced sample was CD4+ T cells from PBMCs. The receptors derive from a human donor with multiple sclerosis.

The chain uses TRBV7-2 and TRBJ2-4; 9 bases fit TRBD2. The V segment lost 5 bases and the J segment 4 bases; nucleotides outside the gene matches: 6. This CDR3 contains 15 residues. CDR1 and CDR2 from the germline V gene are SGHTA and FQGNSA. This chain's CDR3 is CASSRPSGGKNIQYF. The DNA of the CDR3 is TGTGCCAGCAGCAGACCAAGCGGGGGGAAAAACATTCAGTACTTC.

This clonotype was observed a single time. The chain has TRBV9 and TRBJ1-1; unclear D gene. V lost 0 bases to trimming and J lost 0 bases, with 6 bases between them. Germline-derived CDR1 and CDR2 are SGDLS and YYNGEE. This CDR3 spans 14 amino acids. This chain's CDR3 is CASSVDPMNTEAFF. Written as DNA, the CDR3 is TGTGCCAGCAGCGTAGACCCCATGAACACTGAAGCTTTCTTT.

V and J are TRBV12-3 or TRBV12-4 and TRBJ2-2, with no clear D. Trimming left V 7 bases short and J 4 bases short, with 13 bases between. This CDR3 region has 14 residues. The CDR3 reads CASKKRTITGELFF. CDR3 in DNA: TGTGCCAGCAAAAAACGGACCATCACCGGGGAGCTGTTTTTT.

This clonotype was seen a single time. The J gene is TRBJ1-2, the V gene TRBV6-1; D is perhaps TRBD1 (6 bases). The germline CDR1 and CDR2 sequences are MNHNS and SASEGT. The CDR3 sequence is 15 residues long. The V gene lost 7 bases and the J gene lost 4 bases, with 19 bases spanning the gap. The CDR3 DNA follows: TGTGCCAGCACCTATGACAGGTGGCAAGGCTATGGCTACACCTTC. This gives the protein CASTYDRWQGYGYTF.

The genes are TRBV10-3 and TRBJ1-5; TRBD1 matches 8 bases. Germline loops: CDR1 ENHRY, CDR2 SYGVKD. Trimming removed 6 bases from V and 5 bases from J; junction bases left unmatched: 3. CDR3 size: 13 residues. The chain's CDR3 is CAIRQGADQPQHF. The DNA for the CDR3 is TGTGCCATCAGGCAGGGGGCCGATCAGCCCCAGCATTTT.

The count of this clonotype is one. V and J are TRBV10-3 and TRBJ2-1, with no clear D. This CDR3 is 11 amino acids long. CDR1 and CDR2 (germline): ENHRY, SYGVKD. V lost 6 bases and J lost 6, with 6 bases in between. The CDR3 sequence is CAIRDLNEQFF. The CDR3 region has the DNA TGTGCCATCAGGGACCTCAATGAGCAGTTCTTC.

This chain links TRBV5-1 with TRBJ1-4; D might be TRBD1 (5 bases). The CDR3 is 16 amino acids. Per germline, CDR1 SGHRS and CDR2 YFSETQ. V was trimmed by 1 base and J by 0 bases, leaving 10 bases between them. In nucleotides, the CDR3 is TGCGCCAGCAGCTTGACAGGAGATGCAACTAATGAAAAACTGTTTTTT. The encoded protein is CASSLTGDATNEKLFF.

The J gene is TRBJ1-5, the V gene TRBV5-1, with D unclear. The V gene's germline CDR1 is SGHRS and CDR2 YFSETQ. V lost 0 bases and J lost 0, with 7 bases in between. This CDR3 contains 15 residues. For the CDR3, the DNA is TGCGCCAGCAGCTTGGACAGCCGTAGCAATCAGCCCCAGCATTTT. Translating it yields CASSLDSRSNQPQHF.

The chain employs TRBV6-1 and TRBJ2-2, with D hard to call. Trimming stripped 5 bases from V and 4 bases from J, with 5 bases between. Per germline, CDR1 MNHNS and CDR2 SASEGT. The CDR3 runs 12 residues. The CDR3 DNA follows: TGTGCCAGCAGTCACCCCACCGGGGAGCTGTTTTTT. It yields the protein CASSHPTGELFF.

The rearrangement joins TRBV7-9 to TRBJ2-7; TRBD2 is a possible D gene (6 bases). Trimming stripped 0 bases from V and 0 bases from J, with 12 bases between. There are 16 residues in the CDR3. Germline V gene data show CDR1 as SEHNR and CDR2 as FQNEAQ (reference sequence). CDR3 sequence (DNA): TGTGCCAGCAGCTTAGCGCTAGCGCGGGCCTCCTACGAGCAGTACTTC. Amino acid sequence: CASSLALARASYEQYF.

This chain connects TRBV20-1 to TRBJ1-1; D perhaps matches TRBD1 (5 bases). CDR3 length: 15 residues. V dropped 6 bases and J dropped 8 bases, with 25 bases sitting between them. Germline values: CDR1 DFQATT, CDR2 SNEGSKA (reference sequence). Here the CDR3 DNA reads TGCAGTGCCCCCAACAGGATAAGGAACACTGAGGAAGCTTTCTTT. Residues: CSAPNRIRNTEEAFF.

This clonotype turned up a few times. The chain recombines TRBV5-1 with TRBJ1-4, with D unresolved. Germline V gene lookup returns CDR1 SGHRS and CDR2 YFSETQ. The CDR3 sequence is 15 residues long. V lost 5 bases, J lost 0 bases, and 11 bases lay in between. In nucleotides, the CDR3 is TGCGCCAGCAGTGAAGAAATCGCAACTAATGAAAAACTGTTTTTT. Its translation is CASSEEIATNEKLFF.

This clonotype came up once. This rearrangement joins TRBV11-2 to TRBJ2-7; D is uncertain. Germline V CDR1 and CDR2: SGHAT, FQNNGV. V was pared by 0 bases and J by 2 bases, with 8 bases between. The CDR3 totals 14 residues. The DNA for the CDR3 is TGTGCCAGCAGCTTAGATGCCTTCCCCTACGAGCAGTACTTC. Its protein is CASSLDAFPYEQYF. Filled out from reference TRBV11-2 and TRBJ2-7, the complete variable domain reads EAGVAQSPRYKIIEKRQSVAFWCNPISGHATLYWYQQILGQGPKLLIQFQNNGVVDDSQLPKDRFSAERLKGVDSTLKIQPAKLEDSAVYLCASSLDAFPYEQYFGPGTRLTVT.

The chain is built from TRBV12-3 or TRBV12-4 and TRBJ2-1, with a weak D call TRBD2 (5 bases). Trimming shortened V by 6 bases and J by 8 bases, and 14 bases separated the two germline ends. This CDR3 comprises 13 residues. The CDR3 spells CASSLWSGDEQFF. The CDR3, as DNA: TGTGCCAGCAGCCTATGGTCCGGGGATGAGCAGTTCTTC.